These 26 T cell receptor beta chains share one sample of origin, sequenced in a study of blood T cell repertoires in COVID-19. The data were produced by immunoSEQ multiplex PCR, yet TCRdb's version contains in-frame clones alone and is incomplete. The table has around 140,000 clones, about 89% seen once. Sequencing used peripheral blood. Every receptor here comes from a middle-aged man with active or convalescent COVID-19.

A few counts support this clone. The V call is TRBV27, the J call TRBJ2-5; D is undetermined. Germline CDR1 reads MNHEY; CDR2 reads SMNVEV (reference sequence). CDR3 length: 15 residues. The V and J ends lost 6 bases and 2 bases respectively, with 16 bases between them. The CDR3 reads CASRPSLLLQETQYF. Here the CDR3 DNA reads TGTGCCAGCAGGCCTTCTTTGCTCCTACAAGAGACCCAGTACTTC.

The chain employs TRBV18 and TRBJ1-1; no definite D call. Germline values: CDR1 KGHSH, CDR2 LQKENI. Trimming left V 2 bases short and J 1 base short, with 14 bases between. The CDR3 sequence is 16 residues long. The CDR3 sequence is CASSPGLEYPNTEAFF. CDR3 coding DNA: TGTGCCAGCTCACCAGGACTCGAGTACCCGAACACTGAAGCTTTCTTT.

J is TRBJ1-1 and V is TRBV7-9; D not resolved. CDR3 length equals 15 residues. Looked up from germline, CDR1 is SEHNR and CDR2 is FQNEAQ (reference sequence). V lost 6 bases to trimming and J lost 2 bases, with 16 bases between them. CDR3 loop: CASRNLVERNTEAFF. CDR3 bases: TGTGCCAGCAGAAATTTAGTCGAGAGAAACACTGAAGCTTTCTTT.

This sequence joins TRBV5-1 and TRBJ2-7; maybe TRBD1 (6 bases). Deletions cut 3 bases from V and 0 bases from J, with 22 bases between. Germline CDR1 reads SGHRS; CDR2 reads YFSETQ. The CDR3 is 18 amino acids. The CDR3 sequence: CASSSIFPGADPSYEQYF. CDR3 nucleotide sequence: TGCGCCAGCAGCTCGATTTTCCCAGGGGCTGACCCCTCCTACGAGCAGTACTTC.

This chain links TRBV10-1 with TRBJ2-4; D might be TRBD2 (6 bases). Germline V gives CDR1 WNHNN, CDR2 SYGVQD (reference sequence). This CDR3 has 15 amino acids. V dropped 0 bases and J dropped 7 bases, with 13 bases sitting between them. CDR3 in amino acids: CASSESGDAGNIQYF. The CDR3 nucleotides read TGCGCCAGCAGTGAGTCCGGGGACGCGGGGAACATTCAGTACTTC.

This clone was recorded once. The V call is TRBV6-5, the J call TRBJ1-1, with D tentatively TRBD1 (5 bases). V shed 0 bases and J shed 8 bases, with 7 bases lying between them. The CDR3 sequence is 12 residues long. CDR1 and CDR2 (germline): MNHEY, SVGAGI. The CDR3 DNA follows: TGTGCCAGCAGTTACTCCCAGGGCGAAGCTTTCTTT. Translating gives CASSYSQGEAFF.

The chain links TRBV28 to TRBJ1-5, with D possibly TRBD1 on 6 matching bases. Germline V lookup: CDR1 MDHEN, CDR2 SYDVKM. V was trimmed by 5 bases and J by 3 bases, leaving 11 bases between them. This CDR3 has 14 residues. CDR3 in DNA: TGTGCCAGCAGTCCTAGGACAGTCAATCAGCCCCAGCATTTT. It is translated as CASSPRTVNQPQHF.

This chain uses TRBV6-5 with TRBJ1-2; D is unclear. Germline lookup yields CDR1 MNHEY and CDR2 SVGAGI. The length of the CDR3 is 14 residues. Deletions cut 5 bases from V and 6 bases from J, with 16 bases between. The CDR3 is CASSRTIRENGYTF. In DNA form, the CDR3 reads TGTGCCAGCAGTCGAACAATTAGGGAGAATGGCTACACCTTC.

The chain combines TRBV7-8 with TRBJ1-5; D gene ambiguous. The germline V and J ends were trimmed by 5 bases and 5 bases, with 13 bases remaining between them. There are 14 residues in the CDR3. Germline lookup yields CDR1 SGHVS and CDR2 FQNEAQ. The CDR3: CASSESGGHQPQHF. The CDR3 coding sequence is TGTGCCAGCAGCGAATCGGGAGGCCATCAGCCCCAGCATTTT.

The rearrangement links TRBV30 to TRBJ1-3; the D gene is possibly TRBD1 (5 bases). Germline CDR1 reads GTSNPN; CDR2 reads SVGIG (reference sequence). The CDR3 is 16 residues long. V was clipped by 5 bases and J by 1 base, with 18 bases between them. The chain's CDR3 is CAWDRAGLKSGNTIYF. The CDR3 DNA is TGTGCCTGGGACCGAGCAGGGTTGAAGTCTGGAAACACCATATATTTT.

The rearrangement joins TRBV27 to TRBJ2-7; D remains ambiguous. The CDR3 runs to 14 residues. Germline lookup yields CDR1 MNHEY and CDR2 SMNVEV (reference sequence). V dropped 7 bases and J dropped 2 bases, with 15 bases sitting between them. The chain's CDR3 is CASKVGSLTYEQYF. The CDR3 DNA follows: TGTGCCAGCAAAGTGGGCAGCCTCACCTACGAGCAGTACTTC.

The J gene is TRBJ1-3, the V gene TRBV7-9; D ambiguous. Per the germline V gene, CDR1 is SEHNR and CDR2 is FQNEAQ (reference sequence). Trimming took 5 bases from V and 3 from J, leaving 8 bases between them. This CDR3 is 13 amino acids long. The CDR3 sequence: CASSPNYGNTIYF. Written as DNA, the CDR3 is TGTGCCAGCAGCCCTAACTATGGAAACACCATATATTTT.

This chain links TRBV2 with TRBJ2-7, with TRBD2 as a possible D gene (6 bases). This CDR3 has 15 amino acids. V shed 4 bases and J shed 2 bases, with 15 bases lying between them. The V gene's germline CDR1 is SNHLY and CDR2 FYNNEI. The CDR3 reads CASSVRLDYAYEQYF. The CDR3 DNA sequence: TGTGCCAGCAGTGTCCGGTTGGACTACGCCTACGAGCAGTACTTC.

The chain combines TRBV5-1 with TRBJ2-3; possible D gene TRBD2, 6 bases. Germline CDR1 reads SGHRS; CDR2 reads YFSETQ. The length of the CDR3 is 15 residues. Trimming took 5 bases from V and 0 from J, leaving 13 bases between them. This CDR3 reads CASSYSGASTDTQYF. In DNA, the CDR3 is TGCGCCAGCAGTTATAGCGGTGCGAGCACAGATACGCAGTATTTT.

The chain couples TRBV10-3 to TRBJ1-5; D gene uncertain. The V gene lost 3 bases and the J gene lost 0 bases, with 6 bases spanning the gap. Germline CDR1 reads ENHRY; CDR2 reads SYGVKD. The CDR3 runs to 14 residues. The CDR3 loop reads CAISDTGSNQPQHF. In DNA form, the CDR3 reads TGTGCCATCAGTGATACCGGTAGCAATCAGCCCCAGCATTTT.

The CDR3 DNA reads TGCAGCGTTAGAACAGGGGCGATCGAGCAGTACTTC. It translates to CSVRTGAIEQYF. The J gene is TRBJ2-7, the V gene TRBV29-1; 7 bases map to TRBD1. CDR1 is SQVTM and CDR2 is ANQGSEA in the germline V gene. This CDR3 is 12 amino acids long. J lost 6 bases, V lost 5 bases, and 7 bases had no gene match.

The chain joins TRBV3-1 (or the pseudogene TRBV3-2) to TRBJ2-7, with 10 bases identical to TRBD2. V was clipped by 0 bases and J by 2 bases; unmatched bases: 13. Per germline, CDR1 LGHDT and CDR2 YNNKEL (reference sequence). The CDR3 length is 19 residues. The CDR3 loop reads CASSQEAIRRSGGTYEQYF. The CDR3 region has the DNA TGTGCCAGCAGCCAAGAGGCAATAAGGCGTAGCGGGGGGACCTACGAGCAGTACTTC.

V is TRBV27 and J is TRBJ1-4; TRBD1 matches 10 bases. Germline loops: CDR1 MNHEY, CDR2 SMNVEV (reference sequence). The CDR3 extends over 17 amino acids. Trimming at V came to 6 bases and at J to 4 bases, leaving 11 bases not matched to a gene. The CDR3 DNA reads as TGTGCCAGCAGCCGAATTCCCGGGACAGGGGTTAATGAAAAACTGTTTTTT. Its translation is CASSRIPGTGVNEKLFF.

The chain couples TRBV10-3 to TRBJ1-2; D may be TRBD1 (5 bases). V shed 6 bases and J shed 8 bases, with 19 bases lying between them. The CDR3 spans 14 residues. Per germline, CDR1 ENHRY and CDR2 SYGVKD. This CDR3 is CAISQGNSDWGYTF. CDR3 in DNA: TGTGCCATCAGCCAGGGCAATTCCGACTGGGGCTACACCTTC.

CDR3 region: CASSRPGGLLTDTQYF. The CDR3 DNA sequence: TGTGCCAGCAGTCGGCCAGGGGGATTGTTGACAGATACGCAGTATTTT. V usage is TRBV27 and J usage is TRBJ2-3; 7 positions match TRBD1. The CDR3 runs 16 residues. Germline CDR1 is MNHEY and CDR2 is SMNVEV (reference sequence). V lost 5 bases to trimming and J lost 3 bases; unmatched junction nucleotides: 11.

The genes are TRBV12-5 and TRBJ2-7; TRBD2 aligns across 10 bases. Germline V lookup: CDR1 LGHNT, CDR2 FRNRAP. After removal of 4 bases from V and 3 bases from J, the junction contained 9 bases not matched to a gene. This CDR3 region has 16 residues. CDR3 loop: CASGSLGGTSVYEQYF. The CDR3 nucleotides are TGTGCTAGTGGTTCCCTGGGGGGGACTAGCGTCTACGAGCAGTACTTC.

CDR3 region: CASSVRDRANTIYF. The CDR3, as DNA: TGTGCCAGCAGCGTAAGGGACAGGGCGAACACCATATATTTT. The chain has TRBV9 and TRBJ1-3; TRBD1 aligns across 9 bases. The CDR3 is made up of 14 amino acids. V trimming: 1 base; J trimming: 7 bases; junction bases outside the gene matches: 3. Per germline, CDR1 SGDLS and CDR2 YYNGEE.

The gene calls are TRBV11-2 and TRBJ1-6, with TRBD1 matching 10 bases. Germline CDR1 SGHAT, CDR2 FQNNGV. J lost 7 bases, V lost 0 bases, and 0 bases had no gene match. The CDR3 is made up of 15 amino acids. In DNA, the CDR3 is TGTGCCAGCAGCTTAGAGGGACAGGGGAATTCACCCCTCCACTTT. Amino acid sequence: CASSLEGQGNSPLHF.

The V gene is TRBV28, the J gene TRBJ1-1; D unclear. This CDR3 contains 15 residues. The V gene's germline CDR1 is MDHEN and CDR2 SYDVKM. The germline V and J ends were trimmed by 5 bases and 2 bases, with 15 bases remaining between them. This CDR3 reads CASSQDSLSNTEAFF. The CDR3 DNA reads as TGTGCCAGCAGTCAGGATTCATTATCTAACACTGAAGCTTTCTTT.

CDR3 DNA sequence: TGTGCCAGCGCTCCGGGACTAGCGCCAAAATTGTACAATGAGCAGTTCTTC. Protein sequence: CASAPGLAPKLYNEQFF. The gene calls are TRBV12-1 and TRBJ2-1; the D call of TRBD2 is as the table states it, not checked on the DNA. TRBV12-1 has pseudogene status. The CDR3 extends over 17 amino acids.

This chain links TRBV13 with TRBJ1-1; 9 bases fit TRBD1. V trimming: 3 bases; J trimming: 11 bases; junction bases outside the gene matches: 16. Germline values: CDR1 PRHDT, CDR2 FYEKMQ (reference sequence). The CDR3 consists of 16 residues. CDR3 nucleotide sequence: TGTGCCAGCAGCTTCACCGGGACAGGGCCCGCACAGTGGGCTTTCTTT. Protein product: CASSFTGTGPAQWAFF.